This T cell receptor beta chain was sequenced for a study of blood T cell repertoires in COVID-19. About the study: Both acute and convalescent COVID-19 samples were obtained from the United States, Italy and Spain. The analysed material was cDNA or gDNA that came from T cells, B-cell-depleted T cells, or PBMCs.

Study processing details: Estimated nucleated cell counts came from reference gene primer amplification. The data were produced by immunoSEQ multiplex PCR, yet TCRdb's version contains in-frame clones alone and is incomplete. V, J and clone size are taken as reported in that table, and D and trimming were inferred from the DNA itself. The table has approximately 120,000 clones, about 80% seen once. This CDR3 comprises 15 residues. Trimming removed 5 bases from V and 0 bases from J; junction bases left unmatched: 5. The germline gives CDR1 SGHVS, CDR2 FQNEAQ. The chain links TRBV7-8 to TRBJ2-3; 7 nucleotides align to TRBD2. The clonotype comes from a woman between 45 and 65 years old with acute or convalescent COVID-19. The sample was peripheral blood. The CDR3 DNA reads as TGTGCCAGCAGCCAGATTAGCGGGAGCACAGATACGCAGTATTTT. Translation gives CASSQISGSTDTQYF.